This TCR beta chain derives from a study of control samples from healthy donors and cancer patients. The protocol was immunoSEQ multiplex PCR, while the TCRdb copy is restricted to in-frame clones and leaves out a portion. This sample has approximately 90,000 clones; around four fifths occur once, and the top ten carry roughly 19%. The receptor comes from a man aged 25-45 years in good health. The sample was blood.

This CDR3 is CASKLRGTDTQYF. DNA for the CDR3: TGCGCCAGCAAGTTACGGGGGACAGATACGCAGTATTTT. This chain joins TRBV5-1 and TRBJ2-3; tentatively, D is TRBD2 (6 bases). Germline-derived CDR1 and CDR2 are SGHRS and YFSETQ. This CDR3 has 13 residues. Trimming cost V 6 bases and J 3 bases, with 11 bases left between them. The full variable domain, completed using reference TRBV5-1 and TRBJ2-3, is KAGVTQTPRYLIKTRGQQVTLSCSPISGHRSVSWYQQTPGQGLQFLFEYFSETQRNKGNFPGRFSGRQFSNSRSEMNVSTLELGDSALYLCASKLRGTDTQYFGPGTRLTVL.